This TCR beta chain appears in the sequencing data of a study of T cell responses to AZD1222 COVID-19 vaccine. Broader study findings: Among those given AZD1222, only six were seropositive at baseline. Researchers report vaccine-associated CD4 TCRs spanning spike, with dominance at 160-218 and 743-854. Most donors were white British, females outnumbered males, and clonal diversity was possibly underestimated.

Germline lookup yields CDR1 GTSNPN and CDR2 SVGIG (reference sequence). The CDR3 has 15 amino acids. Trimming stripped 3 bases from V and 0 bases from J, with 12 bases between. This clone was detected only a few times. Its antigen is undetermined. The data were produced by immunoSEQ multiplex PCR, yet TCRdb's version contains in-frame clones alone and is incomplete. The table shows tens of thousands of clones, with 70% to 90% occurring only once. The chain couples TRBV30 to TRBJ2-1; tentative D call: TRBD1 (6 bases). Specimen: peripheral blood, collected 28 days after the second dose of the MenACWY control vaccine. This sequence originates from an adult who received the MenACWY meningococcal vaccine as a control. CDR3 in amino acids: CAWSEGVSSYNEQFF. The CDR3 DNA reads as TGTGCCTGGAGCGAGGGGGTGAGCTCCTACAATGAGCAGTTCTTC.